This T cell receptor beta chain was retrieved from a study of CD8+ T cells in alopecia areata. Study as a whole: Dosing with tofacitinib proceeded for 6 to 18 months, followed by 6 months off drug.

Broader study findings: Lesional scalp displayed greater clonality than normal scalp, most notably in alopecia totalis/universalis. The study found TCR sharing across patients less clear than in mice, possibly for HLA reasons.

This clone was picked up a small number of times. Its antigen is undetermined. Collected material from alopecia areata patients comprised lesional scalp punch biopsies and peripheral blood. The V and J ends lost 5 bases and 7 bases respectively, with 11 bases between them. CDR3 length: 13 residues. The V gene's germline CDR1 is SGHTA and CDR2 FQGNSA. Sequencing used cDNA as its template, made by extracting RNA and reverse transcribing it. The repertoire was sequenced with immunoSEQ multiplex PCR; TCRdb's copy has only in-frame clones and lacks some. The data contain more than 9,500 clones, around three fifths of them singletons.

The TCR originated in a human donor with alopecia areata. Sequenced: skin. The V and J genes are TRBV7-2 and TRBJ2-2; D is tentatively TRBD1 or TRBD2 (6 bases each). CDR3 nucleotide sequence: TGTGCCAGCAGCACCGAGGGGGGCGGGGAGCTGTTTTTT. Protein: CASSTEGGGELFF.